In its sample, the clone carrying this TCR beta chain was seen many times. Based on clinical symptoms, serum thyroxine and TRAb, thyroid ultrasound and orbital computed tomography, diagnoses were reached. This CDR3 has 15 residues. Germline CDR1 is SNHLY and CDR2 is FYNNEI. V dropped 7 bases and J dropped 2 bases, with 15 bases sitting between them. This specimen comes from a study of T cells in Graves' hyperthyroidism and ophthalmopathy. Amplification targeted TCR beta CDR3 regions from RNA transcripts. The HTBI primer set was used in a first-round RT-PCR of the TCR CDR3. TCRdb re-derived calls from the multiplex PCR reads in MiXCR, one entry per CDR3 protein. The sample holds around 390,000 distinct CDR3 sequences, roughly 15% seen once.

This sequence was found in a woman in her 30s with Graves' ophthalmopathy. The V and J genes are TRBV2 and TRBJ1-5, with D hard to call. Specimen: blood. The CDR3 DNA sequence: TGTGCCAGCACCAGCCAAAGGAGAGGCAATCAGCCCCAGCATTTT. Protein: CASTSQRRGNQPQHF.